These 7 T cell receptor beta chains were all obtained from the same sample, sequenced in a study of CD4 T cells in relation to SARS-CoV-2 and coronaviruses. Antigens of these TCRs are unknown. Only in-frame clones appear in the TCRdb table, and some are missing; sequencing was by immunoSEQ multiplex PCR. The table lists more than 35,000 clones, more than 60% of them singletons, with about 20% in the top ten. The sample taken for sequencing was memory CD4+ T cells from PBMCs, cultured in vitro. These receptors all stem from an adult with COVID-19.

The rearrangement links TRBV14 to TRBJ1-1; D is possibly TRBD1 (5 bases). Trimming took 3 bases from V and 0 from J, leaving 8 bases between them. Germline CDR1 reads SGHDN; CDR2 reads FVKESK. The CDR3 extends over 14 amino acids. The CDR3 nucleotides read TGTGCCAGCAGCCAGGCGGGACTGAACACTGAAGCTTTCTTT. Translation: CASSQAGLNTEAFF.

The chain couples TRBV7-3 to TRBJ1-1; unclear D gene. CDR1 SGHTA and CDR2 FQGTGA come from the germline V gene. CDR3 length equals 13 residues. Trimming took 3 bases from V and 1 from J, leaving 6 bases between them. CDR3 nucleotide sequence: TGTGCCAGCAGCTTCAATGGGAACACTGAAGCTTTCTTT. The encoded protein is CASSFNGNTEAFF.

This chain joins TRBV4-2 and TRBJ2-6; D might be TRBD1 (6 bases). Per germline, CDR1 LGHNA and CDR2 YNFKEQ. This CDR3 is built from 16 residues. V was clipped by 0 bases and J by 4 bases, with 10 bases between them. The CDR3 here is CASSQDLGAGANVLTF. The CDR3 region has the DNA TGTGCCAGCAGCCAAGATTTGGGGGCCGGGGCCAACGTCCTGACTTTC.

The CDR3 reads CSASSETQYF. Written as DNA, the CDR3 is TGCAGTGCTAGTTCAGAGACCCAGTACTTC. The chain has TRBV20-1 and TRBJ2-5; D not resolved. V was pared by 3 bases and J by 4 bases, with 3 bases between. The germline V gene has CDR1 DFQATT and CDR2 SNEGSKA (reference sequence). The CDR3 totals 10 residues.

This clone showed up just a few times. This rearrangement joins TRBV7-9 to TRBJ1-4, with D possibly matching TRBD1 (5 bases). V shed 5 bases and J shed 8 bases, with 12 bases lying between them. CDR1 is SEHNR, CDR2 FQNEAQ, per germline (reference sequence). The CDR3 runs 13 residues. The CDR3 protein is CASSRDRSEKLFF. CDR3 DNA: TGTGCCAGCAGCCGGGACCGATCCGAAAAACTGTTTTTT.

This rearrangement joins TRBV6-2 or TRBV6-3 to TRBJ2-3; 11 nucleotides align to TRBD2. V lost 1 base, J lost 0 bases, and 3 bases stayed unmatched. Germline lookup yields CDR1 MNHEY and CDR2 SVGEGT. The CDR3 is made up of 17 amino acids. In DNA form, the CDR3 reads TGTGCCAGCAGTTACTTAAGGACTAGCGGGAGCACAGATACGCAGTATTTT. Amino acids: CASSYLRTSGSTDTQYF.

The V and J genes are TRBV5-6 and TRBJ1-5; 8 positions agree with TRBD1. The CDR3 consists of 15 residues. CDR1 is SGHDT and CDR2 is YYEEEE in the germline V gene. After removal of 3 bases from V and 2 bases from J, the junction contained 4 bases not matched to a gene. DNA of the CDR3: TGTGCCAGCAGCTGGACAGGGTCGGGCAATCAGCCCCAGCATTTT. Translation: CASSWTGSGNQPQHF.